The 29 T cell receptor beta chains below come from one sample, sequenced in a study of blood T cell repertoires in COVID-19. Repertoires were generated with immunoSEQ multiplex PCR, while TCRdb's copy carries only in-frame clones and drops some. Here the sample spans about 310,000 clones, around 92% being singletons. Sequencing was carried out using PBMCs or T cells enriched from blood (not recorded which). The receptor source for this set is a woman aged 30 to 39 who had recovered from COVID-19.

The chain recombines TRBV28 with TRBJ2-1; TRBD2 is a possible D gene (7 bases). V was pared by 3 bases and J by 4 bases, with 19 bases between. Per germline, CDR1 MDHEN and CDR2 SYDVKM. The CDR3 runs to 17 residues. The CDR3 DNA follows: TGTGCCAGCAGTTTTATCGGGGGGCTTCGGGAGTACAATGAGCAGTTCTTC. This codes for CASSFIGGLREYNEQFF.

This chain links TRBV5-1 with TRBJ2-5, with D perhaps TRBD1 (6 bases). Trimming removed 2 bases from V and 0 bases from J, with 17 bases in between. Germline CDR1 and CDR2: SGHRS and YFSETQ. This CDR3 comprises 17 residues. The CDR3, as DNA: TGCGCCAGCAGCTTCGAATTAGGGGGAGCCGACCAAGAGACCCAGTACTTC. Protein product: CASSFELGGADQETQYF.

This clone was seen only once. The gene calls are TRBV29-1 and TRBJ2-7; 8 bases align to TRBD2. Germline assignment: CDR1 SQVTM and CDR2 ANQGSEA. V dropped 6 bases and J dropped 2; count of bases not matched to a gene: 6. The CDR3 contains 13 residues. CDR3 loop: CSVGTSTTYEQYF. As DNA, the CDR3 is TGCAGCGTGGGGACTAGTACCACCTACGAGCAGTACTTC.

The chain uses TRBV5-4 and TRBJ2-1, with TRBD2 as a possible D gene (6 bases). Between the trimmed V and J ends, which lost 6 bases and 2 bases, there was a span of 15 bases. The CDR3 has 15 amino acids. Germline V gives CDR1 SGHNT, CDR2 YYREEE (reference sequence). CDR3 nucleotides: TGTGCCAGCACCCCTCCGGGAGTGGCCTACAATGAGCAGTTCTTC. It specifies CASTPPGVAYNEQFF.

This chain joins TRBV6-5 and TRBJ1-4; D not resolved. Germline V lookup: CDR1 MNHEY, CDR2 SVGAGI. V was pared by 5 bases and J by 4 bases, with 14 bases between. CDR3 length: 15 residues. DNA for the CDR3: TGTGCCAGCAGTCCTGGGAGCCCGAGTAATGAAAAACTGTTTTTT. Amino acid sequence: CASSPGSPSNEKLFF.

The chain joins TRBV5-8 to TRBJ1-4, with D possibly TRBD1 on 6 matching bases. Trimming stripped 2 bases from V and 0 bases from J, with 11 bases between. The CDR3 loop spans 16 amino acids. Germline lookup yields CDR1 SGHTS and CDR2 YDEGEE. CDR3: CASSFGQTATNEKLFF. CDR3 nucleotides: TGTGCCAGCAGCTTCGGACAGACAGCAACTAATGAAAAACTGTTTTTT. The variable domain in full, completed from reference TRBV5-8 and TRBJ1-4, reads EAGVTQSPTHLIKTRGQQATLRCSPISGHTSVYWYQQALGLGLQFLLWYDEGEERNRGNFPPRFSGRQFPNYSSELNVNALELEDSALYLCASSFGQTATNEKLFFGSGTQLSVL.

This clone was detected only a few times. V and J are TRBV7-3 and TRBJ1-1, with D possibly being TRBD1 (5 bases). V was shortened by 4 bases and J by 10 bases, with 25 bases between the two germline ends. The CDR3 spans 16 residues. Per germline, CDR1 SGHTA and CDR2 FQGTGA. The CDR3 DNA reads TGTGCCAGCAGCTCACCTAGCATCTTCGGGGGAGAAGGAGCTTTCTTT. Translating it yields CASSSPSIFGGEGAFF.

The J gene is TRBJ1-3, the V gene TRBV6-5, with 9 bases matching TRBD1. Germline values: CDR1 MNHEY, CDR2 SVGAGI. CDR3 length: 14 amino acids. V trimming: 6 bases; J trimming: 5 bases; junction bases outside the gene matches: 5. The CDR3 DNA follows: TGTGCCAGCAGCCCGGGACAGGGACGAAACACCATATATTTT. It specifies CASSPGQGRNTIYF.

CDR3 region: CSVPDRGLYGYTF. In DNA, the CDR3 is TGCAGCGTCCCGGACAGGGGGTTATATGGCTACACCTTC. The chain uses TRBV29-1 and TRBJ1-2; TRBD1 matches at 10 bases. CDR3 length: 13 amino acids. From germline, CDR1 is SQVTM and CDR2 ANQGSEA. Trimming removed 6 bases from V and 5 bases from J; junction bases left unmatched: 6.

This sequence joins TRBV29-1 and TRBJ1-2; possible D gene TRBD1, 6 bases. Germline CDR1 SQVTM, CDR2 ANQGSEA. Trimming pared 7 bases from V and 1 base from J, leaving 16 bases between. The CDR3 has 14 residues. CDR3 in amino acids: CSAIGRGNNYGYTF. The DNA for the CDR3 is TGCAGCGCCATCGGCAGGGGAAATAACTATGGCTACACCTTC.

The chain joins TRBV5-1 to TRBJ1-2, with 8 bases fitting TRBD1. This CDR3 is 15 amino acids long. The germline gives CDR1 SGHRS, CDR2 YFSETQ. Trimming at V came to 4 bases and at J to 4 bases, leaving 9 bases not matched to a gene. The CDR3 loop reads CASSASGQGAYGYTF. The CDR3 region has the DNA TGCGCCAGCAGCGCCTCCGGACAGGGAGCCTATGGCTACACCTTC.

V is TRBV9 and J is TRBJ2-7, with TRBD2 as a possible D gene (6 bases). Trimming removed 1 base from V and 1 base from J, with 9 bases in between. The V gene's germline CDR1 is SGDLS and CDR2 YYNGEE. This CDR3 has 14 residues. The CDR3 DNA sequence: TGTGCCAGCAGCGTAACGGGGGAGTCCTACGAGCAGTACTTC. Translation gives CASSVTGESYEQYF.

The chain recombines TRBV11-2 with TRBJ1-1; the D is unclear. Germline V gene lookup returns CDR1 SGHAT and CDR2 FQNNGV. This CDR3 has 13 residues. V lost 8 bases and J 1 base, leaving 11 bases between the germline ends. The CDR3 DNA is TGTGCCAGCGCCATACTCCGGAACACTGAAGCTTTCTTT. Its protein is CASAILRNTEAFF.

This sequence joins TRBV27 and TRBJ2-7; 11 bases are a match to TRBD2. CDR1 is MNHEY and CDR2 is SMNVEV in the germline V gene (reference sequence). CDR3 size: 14 residues. J was trimmed by 3 bases and V by 5 bases; bases with no gene match: 3. The CDR3 DNA is TGTGCCAGCAGTCCAGGGACTAGCGGCTACGAGCAGTACTTC. Translation gives CASSPGTSGYEQYF.

The V gene is TRBV6-5, the J gene TRBJ2-2, with D perhaps matching TRBD1 (6 bases). The CDR3 consists of 13 residues. Germline assignment: CDR1 MNHEY and CDR2 SVGAGI. With 5 bases removed from V and 4 bases from J, the gap between germline ends came to 8 bases. CDR3 region: CASSHRVTGELFF. The DNA for the CDR3 is TGTGCCAGCAGTCACAGGGTCACCGGGGAGCTGTTTTTT.

The chain joins TRBV29-1 to TRBJ2-3; D gene ambiguous. CDR3 size: 12 residues. The V end was cut by 7 bases, the J end by 6 bases, with 14 bases between. Germline assignment: CDR1 SQVTM and CDR2 ANQGSEA. The CDR3 loop is CSELRFSDTQYF. The CDR3 DNA follows: TGCAGCGAATTGCGGTTCTCGGATACGCAGTATTTT.

This clone has a single count. The gene calls are TRBV10-3 and TRBJ2-2, with D possibly matching TRBD1 (6 bases). Germline CDR1 ENHRY, CDR2 SYGVKD. The CDR3 is 15 residues long. The ends were cut back, 5 bases at V and 4 bases at J, with 14 bases in the middle. The CDR3 is CAISILQGPTGELFF. The CDR3 DNA reads as TGTGCCATCAGTATACTCCAGGGGCCCACCGGGGAGCTGTTTTTT.

The V gene is TRBV14, the J gene TRBJ2-1, with 13 bases that match TRBD2. CDR3 length: 18 amino acids. Germline CDR1 and CDR2: SGHDN and FVKESK. After removal of 2 bases from V and 6 bases from J, the junction contained 10 bases not matched to a gene. The CDR3 here is CASSQPRTSGSHINEQFF. DNA for the CDR3: TGTGCCAGCAGCCAACCCCGGACTAGCGGGAGTCATATCAATGAGCAGTTCTTC.

The V call is TRBV6-5, the J call TRBJ1-2, with 10 bases fitting TRBD1. V lost 7 bases, J lost 4 bases, and 3 bases stayed unmatched. This CDR3 spans 13 amino acids. Germline V gene data show CDR1 as MNHEY and CDR2 as SVGAGI. CDR3 bases: TGTGCCAGCAAGACAGGGGGCAGCTATGGCTACACCTTC. Translated, it gives CASKTGGSYGYTF.

The chain employs TRBV28 and TRBJ2-2, with D tentatively TRBD2 (6 bases). Germline lookup yields CDR1 MDHEN and CDR2 SYDVKM. This CDR3 region has 16 residues. Trimming stripped 4 bases from V and 6 bases from J, with 18 bases between. In DNA, the CDR3 is TGTGCCAGCAGTTCCCCAGAAAGTAGGGAGGCCGGGGAGCTGTTTTTT. Translation: CASSSPESREAGELFF. The complete variable domain, with remaining parts taken from reference TRBV28 and TRBJ2-2, reads DVKVTQSSRYLVKRTGEKVFLECVQDMDHENMFWYRQDPGLGLRLIYFSYDVKMKEKGDIPEGYSVSREKKERFSLILESASTNQTSMYLCASSSPESREAGELFFGEGSRLTVL.

The rearrangement uses TRBV18 and TRBJ1-6, with 8 nucleotides matching TRBD1. Germline-derived CDR1 and CDR2 are KGHSH and LQKENI. The CDR3 is 14 amino acids. V shed 4 bases and J 8 bases; nucleotides not matched to a gene: 4. CDR3 region: CASSLTGEDSPLHF. CDR3 nucleotides: TGTGCCAGCTCACTGACAGGGGAGGATTCACCCCTCCACTTT.

The V call is TRBV9, the J call TRBJ2-1; 8 bases map to TRBD1. Germline lookup yields CDR1 SGDLS and CDR2 YYNGEE. CDR3 length: 16 residues. The V gene end was trimmed by 0 bases and the J gene end by 1 base; junction bases not matched to a gene: 3. For the CDR3, the DNA is TGTGCCAGCAGCGTAGCTGGGACAGGTTCCTACAATGAGCAGTTCTTC. Encoded protein: CASSVAGTGSYNEQFF.

The rearrangement uses TRBV29-1 and TRBJ2-7, with 10 nucleotides matching TRBD2. The ends lost 6 bases at V and 5 bases at J; junction bases unmatched: 10. The V gene's germline CDR1 is SQVTM and CDR2 ANQGSEA. This CDR3 has 14 residues. CDR3 sequence: CSVRKLAGPNEQYF. As DNA, the CDR3 is TGCAGCGTCCGTAAACTAGCGGGACCAAACGAGCAGTACTTC.

The chain combines TRBV27 with TRBJ1-5, with 7 bases that match TRBD1. V was pared by 5 bases and J by 11 bases, with 9 bases of the junction left unmatched. CDR3 length equals 13 residues. Germline CDR1 MNHEY, CDR2 SMNVEV (reference sequence). CDR3 region: CASSRTQGQSQHF. CDR3 nucleotide sequence: TGTGCCAGCAGTAGGACCCAGGGACAGTCCCAGCATTTT.

The gene calls are TRBV5-6 and TRBJ2-7; D is possibly TRBD1 (6 bases). The V gene lost 2 bases and the J gene lost 11 bases, with 26 bases spanning the gap. Germline V gene lookup returns CDR1 SGHDT and CDR2 YYEEEE. The CDR3 consists of 16 residues. The CDR3 DNA follows: TGTGCCAGCAGCTTCGGCTTGGGACACTCCTTTACGATGGAGTACTTC. It translates to CASSFGLGHSFTMEYF.

The rearrangement joins TRBV28 to TRBJ2-2; 10 positions agree with TRBD2. The V and J ends lost 1 base and 3 bases, in that order; junction bases with no gene match: 8. Germline V gene sequence: CDR1 MDHEN, CDR2 SYDVKM. The CDR3 runs 18 residues. The CDR3 coding sequence is TGTGCCAGCAGTTTATACCCTAGCGGGAGTGCAGACACCGGGGAGCTGTTTTTT. Translating gives CASSLYPSGSADTGELFF.

This CDR3 reads CASSWGLINTEAFF. The CDR3 DNA follows: TGTGCCAGCAGCTGGGGACTAATAAACACTGAAGCTTTCTTT. The chain is built from TRBV7-9 and TRBJ1-1, with a weak D call TRBD1 (5 bases). The ends were cut back, 4 bases at V and 2 bases at J, with 11 bases in the middle. The CDR3 has 14 residues. The germline CDR1 and CDR2 sequences are SEHNR and FQNEAQ (reference sequence). Full variable domain (outside the CDR3, taken from reference TRBV7-9 and TRBJ1-1): DTGVSQNPRHKITKRGQNVTFRCDPISEHNRLYWYRQTLGQGPEFLTYFQNEAQLEKSRLLSDRFSAERPKGSFSTLEIQRTEQGDSAMYLCASSWGLINTEAFFGQGTRLTVV.

J is TRBJ1-3 and V is TRBV7-9; 7 bases align to TRBD1. The ends lost 5 bases at V and 4 bases at J; junction bases unmatched: 8. The CDR3 loop spans 15 amino acids. Germline CDR1 SEHNR, CDR2 FQNEAQ (reference sequence). The CDR3 region has the DNA TGTGCCAGCAGCCCCGGACAGGTACGGGGAAACACCATATATTTT. Translated: CASSPGQVRGNTIYF.

The CDR3 nucleotides are TGTGCCAGCAGCCTAGGGACAGCCGTCGATCAGCCCCAGCATTTT. Its translation is CASSLGTAVDQPQHF. This chain uses TRBV6-5 with TRBJ1-5; 7 bases align to TRBD1. With V trimmed by 6 bases and J by 5 bases, 10 bases remained unmatched. The length of the CDR3 is 15 residues. Germline V gene sequence: CDR1 MNHEY, CDR2 SVGAGI.